Listed below are T cell receptor beta chains from one sample, sequenced in a study of blood T cell repertoires in COVID-19. The data were produced by immunoSEQ multiplex PCR, yet TCRdb's version contains in-frame clones alone and is incomplete. Counted here are 35,000 to 50,000 clones, around 86% occurring once; the ten biggest clones make up just under 8.5%. Sequencing used peripheral blood. The receptor source for this set is a man aged 55 to 70 with active COVID-19. Both conserved end residues are part of each CDR3. D genes are given only for firm matches. Size is omitted from some rows. Given values are once, few, many or a class for expanded clones.

CDR3 DNA	CDR3 protein	J gene	clone size	V gene	D gene
TGTGCCAGTAGTACCGGGAGGTCTTCTGGGGCCAACGTCCTGACTTTC	CASSTGRSSGANVLTF	TRBJ2-6	-	TRBV19	TRBD2
TGTGCCAGCAGCTTACCCGACAGGGAAGCTTTCTTT	CASSLPDREAFF	TRBJ1-1	few	TRBV7-8	-
TGCGCCAGCAGTGGGATACGGACAGGTCTCATCCTGTACTTC	CASSGIRTGLILYF	TRBJ2-7	-	TRBV10-2	TRBD1
TGTGCCAGCAGCCCTCTCGGCGGGGCAAACACCGGGGAGCTGTTTTTT	CASSPLGGANTGELFF	TRBJ2-2	-	TRBV5-5	-
TGTGCCAGCAGCTCTGACAGCCTCTATGGCTACACCTTC	CASSSDSLYGYTF	TRBJ1-2	-	TRBV5-4	-
TGTGCCACGAAGACCTTCTCGGACAGCGCCGAAAACACCATATATTTT	CATKTFSDSAENTIYF	TRBJ1-3	few	TRBV27	-
TGTGCCAGCAGTCCGAGCGGGTTGGGGTACAATGGGCAGTTCTTC	CASSPSGLGYNGQFF	TRBJ2-1	-	TRBV27	-
TGTGCCAGCAGCCCATCCCGGGGAGGAAATCAGCCCCAGCATTTT	CASSPSRGGNQPQHF	TRBJ1-5	few	TRBV28	-
TGTGCCAGCAGTGGGGACTCTAACACCGGGGAGCTGTTTTTT	CASSGDSNTGELFF	TRBJ2-2	-	TRBV2	-
TGTGCCAGCAAGCGGACAGGGGTGGATGAAAAACTGTTTTTT	CASKRTGVDEKLFF	TRBJ1-4	-	TRBV6-6	TRBD1
TGTGCCAGCAGTCCTCCGGGGACAGGGGGCCGTGAGACCCAGTACTTC	CASSPPGTGGRETQYF	TRBJ2-5	-	TRBV11-2	TRBD1